The rows below give T cell receptor beta chains drawn from one sample of a study of beta chain features in type 1 diabetes. The table came from immunoSEQ multiplex PCR; TCRdb's copy has only in-frame clones and leaves some out. The data hold more than 150,000 clones, with approximately 12% observed a single time. Sequences were obtained from central memory CD4+ T cells from blood. These TCRs come from a man aged 18 to 35 in good health. The CDR3 runs from the conserved cysteine through the conserved F or W.

J,V,CDR3
TRBJ2-3,TRBV27,CASSPNGQKLINTQYF
TRBJ2-1,TRBV5-4,CASSLRTSGLNEQFF
TRBJ2-1,TRBV6-5,CATRGGHAYNEQFF
TRBJ2-7,TRBV15,CASAQGGYEQYF
TRBJ2-7,TRBV25-1,CASTLSEGLYEQYF
TRBJ2-1,TRBV11-2,CASSLEGSHHNEQFF
TRBJ1-1,TRBV4-2,CASSQEPRLNTEAFF
TRBJ1-1,TRBV7-2,CASRQGARDTEAFF
TRBJ2-2,TRBV21-1,CASSKYSGFNTGELFF
TRBJ2-7,TRBV14,CASSQDPGRTSKRQYF
TRBJ1-6,TRBV5-1,CASSLDPGGLSPLHF
TRBJ1-5,TRBV30,CAWSPNSNQPQHF
TRBJ2-1,TRBV9,CASSSRQGGNEQFF
TRBJ2-7,TRBV25-1,CASSGGTGGYCEQYF
TRBJ2-5,TRBV11-3,CASSPRPAETQYF
TRBJ1-1,TRBV7-8,CASSLDRNTEAFF
TRBJ1-6,TRBV2,CASSEERTGVWGMSPLHF
TRBJ1-2,TRBV25-1,CASSHTGGHYGYTF
TRBJ2-1,TRBV9,CASSPQRGGPHEQFF
TRBJ1-5,TRBV9,CASSARDRAEQPQHF
TRBJ2-1,TRBV7-3,CASSLDGTSSSRGNNEQFF
TRBJ2-7,TRBV19,CASSQGRDTYEQYF
TRBJ1-6,TRBV4-1,CASSQDNRQGHSPLHF
TRBJ2-7,TRBV11-2,CASSRLDRKGGEQYF
TRBJ2-5,TRBV4-2,CASSQGSHRETQYF
TRBJ2-3,TRBV9,CASSVGRASAPDTQYF
TRBJ2-5,TRBV7-8,CASSLAGTQGETQYF
TRBJ2-7,TRBV6-7,CANGSVGDEQYF
TRBJ2-2,TRBV5-1,CASSLANGGRAVTGELFF
TRBJ2-5,TRBV19,CASSIRSDSETQYF
TRBJ2-1,TRBV10-3,CAISGLAGNNEQFF
TRBJ2-3,TRBV27,CASSLGSGRGDTQYF
TRBJ1-2,TRBV4-3,CASSQENLGYTF
TRBJ2-1,TRBV4-3,CASSHGLAINEQFF
TRBJ1-2,TRBV6-6,CASSRDRAPNYGYTF
TRBJ1-2,TRBV7-9,CASSSTGDGYTF
TRBJ1-1,TRBV6-5,CASIKPGTTEAFF
TRBJ1-5,TRBV4-3,CASSPQAYSNQPQHF
TRBJ2-1,TRBV5-1,CASSSGQGNYNEQFF
TRBJ2-6,TRBV19,CASKTLLRPGANVLTF
TRBJ2-5,TRBV9,CASSVAAGGRETQYF
TRBJ2-7,TRBV19,CASSASTYEQYF
TRBJ2-3,TRBV2,CATRSPSTDTQYF
TRBJ2-2,TRBV21-1,CASSKAPQGNGSGELFF
TRBJ2-1,TRBV10-3,CAISAGINEQFF
TRBJ2-5,TRBV30,CAWDRGSETQYF
TRBJ2-3,TRBV25-1,CASSERRVTDTQYF
TRBJ2-7,TRBV5-1,CASSSHGEQYF
TRBJ1-2,TRBV7-3,CASSPKMTGAGYTF
TRBJ2-1,TRBV30,CASMTGRSGEQFF
TRBJ2-2,TRBV4-1,CASSYGTTNTGELFF
TRBJ2-1,TRBV5-1,CASSLGQLYNEQFF
TRBJ2-3,TRBV28,CASSGGLGATDTQYF
TRBJ1-5,TRBV7-9,CASSPDIRAARHF
TRBJ1-1,TRBV6-1,CASRVLTVNTEAFF
TRBJ2-3,TRBV7-9,CASSYTGGTDTQYF
TRBJ2-3,TRBV19,CASKPGLAGAWITDTQYF
TRBJ2-3,TRBV4-2,CASSQGLAGGRDTQYF
TRBJ2-5,TRBV28,CASSLSGGKETQYF
TRBJ2-6,TRBV7-2,CASSLNSGANVLTF